This T cell receptor beta chain was recorded in a study of blood T cell repertoires in COVID-19. Study overall: Whether acute or convalescent, the COVID-19 samples came from the United States, Italy and Spain. From T cells, B-cell-depleted T cells, or PBMCs came the material, which was cDNA or gDNA.

CDR1 and CDR2 from the germline V gene are MNHEY and SVGEGT. Trimming cost V 2 bases and J 4 bases, with 8 bases left between them. The CDR3 length is 13 residues. The sample holds one count of this clone. Original data processing: Estimation of nucleated cell counts relied on the amplification of reference gene primers. Sequenced by immunoSEQ multiplex PCR; TCRdb stores in-frame clones only, minus some. Clonal size and the V and J genes are those of that table, whereas D and trimming came from the DNA. The sample consists of 200,000 to 250,000 clones, around 84% of them appearing once. Sequenced sample: peripheral blood. The origin of this receptor is a woman under 30 with acute or convalescent COVID-19. The V call is TRBV6-2 or TRBV6-3, the J call TRBJ1-1; D call uncertain. The CDR3 spells CASSYGEATEAFF. CDR3 bases: TGTGCCAGCAGTTACGGGGAGGCCACTGAAGCTTTCTTT.